This is a list of T cell receptor beta chains from one sample in a study of shared clonotypes between healthy human individuals. Profiling relied on immunoSEQ multiplex PCR, and the TCRdb table lists in-frame clones only, not all of them. The table has roughly 1,000,000 clones, about four fifths seen once. The sample taken for sequencing was memory CD4+ T cells from PBMCs. The receptors stem from a man aged 18 to 29 in good health. Some clones in this sample may be carry-over from other donors' samples. The CDR3 runs from the conserved cysteine through the conserved F or W.

>TRBJ2-3|TRBV5-1|14
CASSLEPNTDTQYF
>TRBJ1-2|TRBV30|11
CAWSARVGYTF
>TRBJ1-2|TRBV30|12
CAWSARGLGYTF
>TRBJ1-1|TRBV5-6|18
CASSFGKQGAGGNTEAFF
>TRBJ2-7|TRBV28|15
CASSFAGALGYEQYF
>TRBJ1-2|TRBV30|14
CAWISPGGNYGYTF
>TRBJ1-1|TRBV10-1|13
CASSKQGFGEAFF
>TRBJ2-6|TRBV5-1|19
CASSPGLAGGPLGANVLTF
>TRBJ2-7|TRBV27|14
CASRGALAGDEQYF
>TRBJ1-1|TRBV19|14
CASTFRGLDLEAFF
>TRBJ2-1|TRBV13|15
CASSFVRTRDNEQFF
>TRBJ2-3|TRBV28|14
CASSSRRRPDTQYF
>TRBJ1-2|TRBV30|15
CAWDEQGLSNYGYTF
>TRBJ2-1|TRBV6-5|15
CASSYSGTGTNEQFF
>TRBJ2-7|TRBV9|14
CASSVVDSGGEQYF
>TRBJ2-1|TRBV2|15
CASRAGTSNNNEQFF
>TRBJ2-1|TRBV15|16
CATNSLLAGVYNEQFF
>TRBJ2-1|TRBV7-8|15
CASSLIGRAFNEQFF
>TRBJ2-5|TRBV2|12
CASRTDGETQYF
>TRBJ1-2|TRBV5-6|14
CASSLRTFSYGYTF
>TRBJ2-3|TRBV4-1|15
CASSQGRTYTDTQYF
>TRBJ1-2|TRBV7-2|13
CASSLILAYGYTF
>TRBJ2-4|TRBV28|18
CASSPSGRGGIAKNIQYF
>TRBJ1-1|TRBV6-6|16
CASTLLPGTGRTEAFF